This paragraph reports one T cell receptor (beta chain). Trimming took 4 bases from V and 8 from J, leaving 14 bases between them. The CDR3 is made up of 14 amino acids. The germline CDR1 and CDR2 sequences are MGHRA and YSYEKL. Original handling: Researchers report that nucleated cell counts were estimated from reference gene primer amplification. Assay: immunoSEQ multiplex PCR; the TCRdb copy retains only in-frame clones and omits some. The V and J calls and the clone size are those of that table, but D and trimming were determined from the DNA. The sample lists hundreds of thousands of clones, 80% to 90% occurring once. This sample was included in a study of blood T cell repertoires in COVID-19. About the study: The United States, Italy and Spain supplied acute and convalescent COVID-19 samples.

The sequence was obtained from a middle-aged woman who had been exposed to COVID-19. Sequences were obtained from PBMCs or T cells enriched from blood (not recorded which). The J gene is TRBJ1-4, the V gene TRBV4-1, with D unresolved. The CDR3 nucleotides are TGCGCCAGCAGCCCCGGGGATCTGGGCGAAAAACTGTTTTTT. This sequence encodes CASSPGDLGEKLFF.